Below, 23 T cell receptor beta chains from the same sample are listed, as sequenced in a study of response to subunit inactivated influenza vaccine. MiXCR was run by TCRdb on the RT-PCR reads, yielding one entry per CDR3 protein. The data show about 540,000 distinct CDR3 sequences, roughly a quarter seen once. The same data also contributed to another study, on T cells expressing NK-cell markers. Per that paper: For TCR beta, cDNA was produced by 5'RACE template switching with UMIs.

Sequencing used CD4+ T cells sorted from PBMCs, obtained roughly 13 days after vaccination. Receptor source: a man aged 45 to 65 who received an inactivated influenza vaccine.

This clonotype was seen a handful of times. The genes are TRBV20-1 and TRBJ2-7, with 8 bases aligning to TRBD2. V lost 0 bases, J lost 2 bases, and 12 bases stayed unmatched. The CDR3 sequence is 17 residues long. Germline loops: CDR1 DFQATT, CDR2 SNEGSKA (reference sequence). The CDR3 spells CSARDAQRGTGAYEQYF. CDR3 nucleotide sequence: TGCAGTGCTAGAGATGCTCAGCGGGGGACCGGAGCCTACGAGCAGTACTTC.

The chain carries TRBV20-1 and TRBJ2-1, with D possibly TRBD2 on 6 matching bases. This CDR3 contains 13 residues. Trimming took off 3 bases at V and 7 bases at J, with 13 bases between the two ends. Germline CDR1 reads DFQATT; CDR2 reads SNEGSKA (reference sequence). The CDR3 reads CSASGGTGNEQFF. Here the CDR3 DNA reads TGCAGTGCTAGTGGCGGGACTGGGAATGAGCAGTTCTTC.

The V gene is TRBV12-3 or TRBV12-4, the J gene TRBJ2-5; the D gene is possibly TRBD1 (6 bases). Trimming took 2 bases from V and 2 from J, leaving 9 bases between them. There are 14 residues in the CDR3. CDR3 in DNA: TGTGCCAGCAGTTTAAACAGGGCGCAAGAGACCCAGTACTTC. This gives the protein CASSLNRAQETQYF.

This clonotype was detected ten times or more. This rearrangement joins TRBV7-8 to TRBJ2-1; 12 positions agree with TRBD2. Losses at the gene ends were 0 bases for V and 1 base for J; bases not matched to a gene: 4. This CDR3 has 18 amino acids. Germline V gene lookup returns CDR1 SGHVS and CDR2 FQNEAQ. CDR3 coding DNA: TGTGCCAGCAGCTTAGCGCTGACTAGCGGGGGTTCCTACAATGAGCAGTTCTTC. Protein product: CASSLALTSGGSYNEQFF.

This clonotype was observed a handful of times. The chain carries TRBV20-1 and TRBJ2-4; 8 nucleotides agree with TRBD2. Germline V gene data show CDR1 as DFQATT and CDR2 as SNEGSKA (reference sequence). The trim removed 3 bases at V and 0 bases at J, leaving 4 bases unmatched. CDR3 length: 15 residues. In DNA form, the CDR3 reads TGCAGTGCTAGTTTAACTAGCGGAGCCAAAAACATTCAGTACTTC. It translates to CSASLTSGAKNIQYF.

The chain joins TRBV29-1 to TRBJ2-1, with D unresolved. CDR3 length: 11 amino acids. V gave up 8 bases and J gave up 0 bases, with 5 bases separating them. Germline V gene data show CDR1 as SQVTM and CDR2 as ANQGSEA. The CDR3 sequence is CSIYSYNEQFF. The CDR3 coding sequence is TGCAGCATTTACTCCTACAATGAGCAGTTCTTC.

V and J are TRBV6-2 or TRBV6-3 and TRBJ2-6, with D possibly matching TRBD1 (6 bases). There are 16 residues in the CDR3. The V gene's germline CDR1 is MNHEY and CDR2 SVGEGT. The V end was cut by 0 bases, the J end by 1 base, with 7 bases between. Here the CDR3 DNA reads TGTGCCAGCAGTTACTCGCAGGGGTCTGGGGCCAACGTCCTGACTTTC. Protein product: CASSYSQGSGANVLTF.

This clonotype was observed a few times. The V gene is TRBV20-1, the J gene TRBJ2-3, with D possibly TRBD1 on 5 matching bases. CDR3 length equals 14 residues. CDR1 is DFQATT and CDR2 is SNEGSKA in the germline V gene (reference sequence). Trimming took 1 base from V and 3 from J, leaving 11 bases between them. The CDR3 DNA is TGCAGTGCTAGAGGCAGGGATTTGACAGATACGCAGTATTTT. Protein sequence: CSARGRDLTDTQYF.

The chain has TRBV2 and TRBJ2-3; D uncertain. Germline V CDR1 and CDR2: SNHLY, FYNNEI. The CDR3 has 15 amino acids. V lost 0 bases, J lost 5 bases, and 12 bases lay in between. In DNA form, the CDR3 reads TGTGCCAGCAGTGAAGCGTGGTTCAGAGGAGATACGCAGTATTTT. Translation gives CASSEAWFRGDTQYF.

This clonotype was observed many times. This chain links TRBV11-2 with TRBJ2-5, with TRBD1 identical over 7 bases. The CDR3 contains 14 residues. The germline gives CDR1 SGHAT, CDR2 FQNNGV. V was pared by 2 bases and J by 3 bases, with 3 bases of the junction left unmatched. CDR3 sequence (DNA): TGTGCCAGCAGCTTACGGGACAGTAAAGAGACCCAGTACTTC. Translated: CASSLRDSKETQYF. Together with reference TRBV11-2 and TRBJ2-5, the CDR3 gives the full variable domain: EAGVAQSPRYKIIEKRQSVAFWCNPISGHATLYWYQQILGQGPKLLIQFQNNGVVDDSQLPKDRFSAERLKGVDSTLKIQPAKLEDSAVYLCASSLRDSKETQYFGPGTRLLVL.

This clonotype came up many times. The CDR3: CASKTNRDPYYGYTF. CDR3 nucleotide sequence: TGTGCCAGCAAAACGAACCGGGACCCCTACTATGGCTACACCTTC. The chain links TRBV12-3 or TRBV12-4 to TRBJ1-2; a possible D gene is TRBD1 (5 bases). This CDR3 has 15 residues. The germline V and J ends were trimmed by 7 bases and 3 bases, with 18 bases remaining between them.

The CDR3 protein is CASSLTTDSYEQYF. CDR3 coding DNA: TGCGCCAGCAGCTTGACGACGGACTCCTACGAGCAGTACTTC. The rearrangement joins TRBV5-1 to TRBJ2-7, with D unresolved. V was pared by 1 base and J by 0 bases, with 8 bases between. CDR1 is SGHRS, CDR2 YFSETQ, per germline. The CDR3 covers 14 residues.

This clonotype was found many times. The chain links TRBV7-9 to TRBJ2-1; D tentatively fits TRBD1 or TRBD2 (5 bases each). Between the trimmed V and J ends, which lost 4 bases and 6 bases, there was a span of 16 bases. The CDR3 has 15 amino acids. Germline V gives CDR1 SEHNR, CDR2 FQNEAQ (reference sequence). CDR3 amino acids: CASSSGGNRGNEQFF. The DNA of the CDR3 is TGTGCCAGCAGCTCTGGGGGTAATCGGGGCAATGAGCAGTTCTTC. The variable domain in full, with the rest retrieved from reference TRBV7-9 and TRBJ2-1, is DTGVSQNPRHKITKRGQNVTFRCDPISEHNRLYWYRQTLGQGPEFLTYFQNEAQLEKSRLLSDRFSAERPKGSFSTLEIQRTEQGDSAMYLCASSSGGNRGNEQFFGPGTRLTVL.

The chain employs TRBV12-3 or TRBV12-4 and TRBJ2-1, with 7 positions matching TRBD1. The V gene end was trimmed by 8 bases and the J gene end by 7 bases; junction bases not matched to a gene: 8. The CDR3 loop spans 13 amino acids. CDR3 sequence (DNA): TGTGCCAGCCGACAGGGTAGTTCGAATGAGCAGTTCTTC. Its protein is CASRQGSSNEQFF.

The chain joins TRBV5-6 to TRBJ2-7, with D hard to call. CDR3 size: 15 residues. Looked up from germline, CDR1 is SGHDT and CDR2 is YYEEEE. Trimming cost V 4 bases and J 3 bases, with 17 bases left between them. The CDR3 protein is CASSLGGSVYYEQYF. In DNA, the CDR3 is TGTGCCAGCAGCCTTGGCGGCAGCGTCTACTACGAGCAGTACTTC.

The CDR3 spells CASSQGQGYTEAFF. The CDR3 DNA follows: TGCGCCAGCAGCCAAGGTCAGGGGTACACTGAAGCTTTCTTT. This chain links TRBV4-1 with TRBJ1-1; perhaps TRBD1 as D (6 bases). Germline CDR1 MGHRA, CDR2 YSYEKL. The CDR3 is 14 amino acids. V was shortened by 1 base and J by 3 bases, with 9 bases between the two germline ends.

This clonotype was observed a handful of times. This rearrangement joins TRBV7-9 to TRBJ1-5; D uncertain. There are 13 residues in the CDR3. The germline V and J ends were trimmed by 4 bases and 6 bases, with 10 bases remaining between them. Germline CDR1 is SEHNR and CDR2 is FQNEAQ (reference sequence). The CDR3 region is CASSSTATQPQHF. The CDR3 DNA follows: TGTGCCAGCAGCTCGACCGCGACTCAGCCCCAGCATTTT.

This clonotype was seen a single time. This chain joins TRBV5-5 and TRBJ2-7, with 11 bases lining up with TRBD2. After removal of 3 bases from V and 3 bases from J, the junction contained 17 bases not matched to a gene. Germline assignment: CDR1 SGHKS and CDR2 YYEKEE (reference sequence). This CDR3 is 19 amino acids long. The CDR3 protein is CASSSGQALAGGILYEQYF. CDR3 DNA sequence: TGTGCCAGCAGCTCCGGACAGGCCTTAGCGGGGGGGATCCTCTACGAGCAGTACTTC.

V gene TRBV6-2 or TRBV6-3 combines with J gene TRBJ2-1; TRBD2 agrees at 11 bases. This CDR3 spans 16 amino acids. After removal of 2 bases from V and 5 bases from J, the junction contained 5 bases not matched to a gene. Germline V CDR1 and CDR2: MNHEY, SVGEGT. CDR3 DNA sequence: TGTGCCAGCAGTTACCCTAGCGGGAGGTCCCACAATGAGCAGTTCTTC. Encoded protein: CASSYPSGRSHNEQFF.

This clonotype has more than one count but fewer than ten. The chain recombines TRBV4-2 with TRBJ2-5; TRBD1 matches at 12 bases. Trimming cost V 7 bases and J 5 bases; bases outside gene matches: 23. Germline-derived CDR1 and CDR2 are LGHNA and YNFKEQ. This CDR3 region has 20 residues. In DNA, the CDR3 is TGTGCCAGCAACCCAGTTTATTACCGGGACAGGGGGCTGGGTAGGGAGACCCAGTACTTC. Its protein is CASNPVYYRDRGLGRETQYF.

The sample holds a few counts of this clonotype. The rearrangement uses TRBV7-2 and TRBJ2-1; D remains unclear. V was pared by 2 bases and J by 5 bases, with 7 bases between. The germline V gene encodes CDR1 SGHTA and CDR2 FQGNSA. The CDR3 runs 13 residues. CDR3 region: CASSLSQNNEQFF. CDR3 sequence (DNA): TGTGCCAGCAGCTTAAGTCAAAACAATGAGCAGTTCTTC.

This clonotype was counted only a few times. The gene calls are TRBV11-2 and TRBJ2-1; 13 nucleotides align to TRBD2. The CDR3 is 15 amino acids. The germline gives CDR1 SGHAT, CDR2 FQNNGV. J gave up 7 bases and V 2 bases, and 2 bases lay outside the gene matches. Written as DNA, the CDR3 is TGTGCCAGCAGCTTAATGGGACTAGCGGGAAATGAGCAGTTCTTC. It yields the protein CASSLMGLAGNEQFF.

This clonotype was picked up many times. This CDR3 is CSVDRAVNTEAFF. The DNA of the CDR3 is TGCAGCGTTGACAGGGCGGTGAACACTGAAGCTTTCTTT. J is TRBJ1-1 and V is TRBV29-1; tentative D call: TRBD1 (5 bases). V lost 3 bases to trimming and J lost 0 bases, with 8 bases between them. The CDR3 loop spans 13 amino acids. Germline lookup yields CDR1 SQVTM and CDR2 ANQGSEA. The entire variable domain, with the rest obtained from reference TRBV29-1 and TRBJ1-1, is as follows: SAVISQKPSRDICQRGTSLTIQCQVDSQVTMMFWYRQQPGQSLTLIATANQGSEATYESGFVIDKFPISRPNLTFSTLTVSNMSPEDSSIYLCSVDRAVNTEAFFGQGTRLTVV.